The 8 T cell receptor beta chains reported below all come from one sample, sequenced in a study of blood T cell repertoires in COVID-19. Libraries were prepared by immunoSEQ multiplex PCR; TCRdb keeps only in-frame clonotypes and omits some of them. The sample lists 25,000 to 30,000 clones, over 75% occurring once. Sequences were obtained from peripheral blood. The receptors derive from a human donor in a cohort sampled during active COVID-19.

The rearrangement links TRBV5-1 to TRBJ2-7; TRBD2 might be the D (7 bases). The CDR3 totals 15 residues. Germline assignment: CDR1 SGHRS and CDR2 YFSETQ. Trimming removed 3 bases at V and 2 bases at J, with 15 bases between. CDR3: CASSSLQGGAYEQYF. The CDR3 region has the DNA TGCGCCAGCAGCTCCTTACAGGGAGGGGCCTACGAGCAGTACTTC.

This clone appeared a single time. The CDR3 here is CASSLQGSSYNEQFF. The CDR3 nucleotides are TGCGCCAGCAGCTTACAGGGGAGCTCCTACAATGAGCAGTTCTTC. This sequence joins TRBV5-1 and TRBJ2-1; 7 bases are a match to TRBD1. The germline V gene has CDR1 SGHRS and CDR2 YFSETQ. The V segment lost 2 bases and the J segment 0 bases; nucleotides outside the gene matches: 2. CDR3 length: 15 residues.

The chain combines TRBV7-3 with TRBJ2-1; possibly TRBD2 for D (5 bases). Trimming shortened V by 2 bases and J by 7 bases, and 15 bases separated the two germline ends. The CDR3 has 15 residues. Germline CDR1 reads SGHTA; CDR2 reads FQGTGA. CDR3 nucleotides: TGTGCCAGCAGCTTAGCGGCGGCGGGTTTTAATGAGCAGTTCTTC. Translated, it gives CASSLAAAGFNEQFF.

This chain links TRBV2 with TRBJ2-7; 11 bases match TRBD1. The CDR3 sequence is 14 residues long. Per germline, CDR1 SNHLY and CDR2 FYNNEI. V lost 7 bases and J lost 5; bases outside the gene matches: 7. The CDR3 protein is CASMMGQGVNEQYF. CDR3 in DNA: TGTGCCAGCATGATGGGACAGGGGGTCAACGAGCAGTACTTC.

V and J are TRBV3-1 (or the pseudogene TRBV3-2) and TRBJ2-2; D not certain. This CDR3 is built from 14 residues. Per germline, CDR1 LGHDT and CDR2 YNNKEL (reference sequence). Deletions cut 3 bases from V and 3 bases from J, with 8 bases between. The DNA for the CDR3 is TGTGCCAGCAGCCAGTGGGCAGACACCGGGGAGCTGTTTTTT. This codes for CASSQWADTGELFF.

The V and J genes are TRBV20-1 and TRBJ1-1, with 7 bases aligning to TRBD1. Germline V lookup: CDR1 DFQATT, CDR2 SNEGSKA (reference sequence). This CDR3 contains 15 residues. With 3 bases clipped from V and 0 bases from J, the junction kept 7 bases outside the gene matches. CDR3 residues: CSASRTGQMNTEAFF. As DNA, the CDR3 is TGCAGTGCTAGTCGGACAGGACAAATGAACACTGAAGCTTTCTTT.

The genes are TRBV7-9 and TRBJ2-5, with TRBD1 identical over 7 bases. Losses at the gene ends were 5 bases for V and 3 bases for J; bases not matched to a gene: 6. Germline V gene lookup returns CDR1 SEHNR and CDR2 FQNEAQ (reference sequence). CDR3 length: 14 residues. The CDR3 loop is CASSKDRTEETQYF. DNA of the CDR3: TGTGCCAGCAGCAAGGACAGGACTGAAGAGACCCAGTACTTC.

Judged by abundance, this clone is medium-sized (0.01 to 0.1%). The chain joins TRBV27 to TRBJ2-3, with 7 nucleotides matching TRBD2. With 3 bases clipped from V and 6 bases from J, the junction kept 6 bases outside the gene matches. The germline V gene has CDR1 MNHEY and CDR2 SMNVEV (reference sequence). The CDR3 spans 14 residues. CDR3: CASSLTSPLDTQYF. The CDR3 nucleotides read TGTGCCAGCAGTTTGACTAGCCCATTGGATACGCAGTATTTT.